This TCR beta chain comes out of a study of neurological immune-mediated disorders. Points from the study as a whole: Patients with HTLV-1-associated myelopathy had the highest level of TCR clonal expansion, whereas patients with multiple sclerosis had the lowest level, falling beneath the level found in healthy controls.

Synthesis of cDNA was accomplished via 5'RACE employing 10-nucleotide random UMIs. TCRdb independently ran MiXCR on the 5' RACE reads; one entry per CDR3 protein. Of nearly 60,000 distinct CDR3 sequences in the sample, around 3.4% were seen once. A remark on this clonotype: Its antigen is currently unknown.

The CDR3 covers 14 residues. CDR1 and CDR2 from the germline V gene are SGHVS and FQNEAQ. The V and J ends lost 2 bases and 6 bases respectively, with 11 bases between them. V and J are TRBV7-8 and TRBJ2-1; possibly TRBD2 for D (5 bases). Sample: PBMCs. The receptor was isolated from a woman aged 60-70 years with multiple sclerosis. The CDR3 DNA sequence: TGTGCCAGCAGCTTAAAACTAGGGCTCAATGAGCAGTTCTTC. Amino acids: CASSLKLGLNEQFF.